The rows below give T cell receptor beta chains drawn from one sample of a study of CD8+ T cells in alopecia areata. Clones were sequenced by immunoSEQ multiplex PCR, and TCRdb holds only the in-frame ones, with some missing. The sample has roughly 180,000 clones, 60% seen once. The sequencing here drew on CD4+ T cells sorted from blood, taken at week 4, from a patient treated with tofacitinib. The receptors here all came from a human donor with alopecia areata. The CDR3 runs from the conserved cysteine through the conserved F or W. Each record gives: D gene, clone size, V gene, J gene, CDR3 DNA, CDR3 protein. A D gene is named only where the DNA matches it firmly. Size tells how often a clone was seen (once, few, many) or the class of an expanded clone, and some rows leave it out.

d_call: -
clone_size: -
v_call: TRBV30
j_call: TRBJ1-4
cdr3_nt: TGTGCCTGGAGTTGGAAGGCTGGCGATGAAAAACTGTTTTTT
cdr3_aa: CAWSWKAGDEKLFF

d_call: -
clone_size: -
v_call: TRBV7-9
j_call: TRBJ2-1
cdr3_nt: TGTGCCAGCAGTTCCCCCCCGTCACCCTACAATGAGCAGTTCTTC
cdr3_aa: CASSSPPSPYNEQFF

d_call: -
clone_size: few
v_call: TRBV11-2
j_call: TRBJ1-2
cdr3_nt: TGTGCCAGCAGCCCTGGCCCGACAGTATACTATGGCTACACCTTC
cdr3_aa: CASSPGPTVYYGYTF

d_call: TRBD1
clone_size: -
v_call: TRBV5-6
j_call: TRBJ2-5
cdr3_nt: TGTGCCAGCAGCGCCCCCGACAGGGGAACAGAGACCCAGTACTTC
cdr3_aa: CASSAPDRGTETQYF

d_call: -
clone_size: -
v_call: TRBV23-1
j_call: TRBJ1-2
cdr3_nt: TGCGCCAGCAGTCAGCAGGGAGCGGGTCGTGGCTACACCTTC
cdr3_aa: CASSQQGAGRGYTF

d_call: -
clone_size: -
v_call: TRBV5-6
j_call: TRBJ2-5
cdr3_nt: TGTGCCAGCAGCTCGAGCGGTACACAAGAGACCCAGTACTTC
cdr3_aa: CASSSSGTQETQYF

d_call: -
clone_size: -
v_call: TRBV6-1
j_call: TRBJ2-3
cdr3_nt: TGTGCCAGCAGTGCCGCTCGGGACTCTGGAGTCACAGATACGCAGTATTTT
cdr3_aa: CASSAARDSGVTDTQYF

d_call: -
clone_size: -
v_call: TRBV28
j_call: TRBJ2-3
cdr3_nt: TGTGCCAGCAGTTTTTCTTCCAGGGGATCTAGCACAGATACGCAGTATTTT
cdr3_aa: CASSFSSRGSSTDTQYF

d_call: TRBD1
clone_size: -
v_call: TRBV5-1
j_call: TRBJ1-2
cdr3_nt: TGCGCCAGCAGCTTGTTTAGGGACAGAAACTATGGCTACACCTTC
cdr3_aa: CASSLFRDRNYGYTF

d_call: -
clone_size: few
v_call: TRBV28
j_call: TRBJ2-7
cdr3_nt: TGTGCCAGCAGTTTAGGGAGGAGCTCCTACGAGCAGTACTTC
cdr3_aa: CASSLGRSSYEQYF

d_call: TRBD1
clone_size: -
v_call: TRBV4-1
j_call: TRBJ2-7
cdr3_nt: TGCGCCAGCAGCCAAGAGGGTCGACAGGGTATCTACGAGCAGTACTTC
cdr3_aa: CASSQEGRQGIYEQYF

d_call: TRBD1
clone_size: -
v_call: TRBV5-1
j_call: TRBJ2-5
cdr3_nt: TGCGCCAGCAGCTTAAACCGGGACAGGGGGAAAGAGACCCAGTACTTC
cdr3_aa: CASSLNRDRGKETQYF

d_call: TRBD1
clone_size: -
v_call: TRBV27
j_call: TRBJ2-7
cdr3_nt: TGTGCCAGCAGTCTACAGGGGTCGGACTACGAGCAGTACTTC
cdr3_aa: CASSLQGSDYEQYF

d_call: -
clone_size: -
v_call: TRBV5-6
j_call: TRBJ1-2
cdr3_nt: TGTGCCAGCAGCTTAACAACAGCGCACCCTTATGGCTACACCTTC
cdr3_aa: CASSLTTAHPYGYTF

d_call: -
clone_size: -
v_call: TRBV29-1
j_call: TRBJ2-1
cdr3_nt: TGCAGCTATAGACACCCTTACAATGAGCAGTTCTTC
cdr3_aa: CSYRHPYNEQFF

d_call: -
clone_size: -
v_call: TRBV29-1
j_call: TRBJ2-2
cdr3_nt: TGCAGCGTTGAAAGGGGGGCGAACACCGGGGAGCTGTTTTTT
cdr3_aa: CSVERGANTGELFF

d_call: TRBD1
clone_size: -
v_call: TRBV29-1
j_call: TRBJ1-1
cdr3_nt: TGCAGCGTTGACGACAGGGGGTTGGGCACTGAAGCTTTCTTT
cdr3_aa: CSVDDRGLGTEAFF

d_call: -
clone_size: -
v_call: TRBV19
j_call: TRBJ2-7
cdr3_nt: TGTGCCAGTAGTATGCGGGGACGGGGAGCGTCCTACGAGCAGTACTTC
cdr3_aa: CASSMRGRGASYEQYF

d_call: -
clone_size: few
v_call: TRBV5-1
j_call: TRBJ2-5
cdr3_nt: TGCGCCAGCAGCTTCGACAGCGGGGAGACCCAGTACTTC
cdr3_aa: CASSFDSGETQYF

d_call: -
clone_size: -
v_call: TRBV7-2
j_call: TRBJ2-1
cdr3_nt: TGTGCCAGCAGCATAAAGACTGCAAGCTCCTACAATGAGCAGTTCTTC
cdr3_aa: CASSIKTASSYNEQFF

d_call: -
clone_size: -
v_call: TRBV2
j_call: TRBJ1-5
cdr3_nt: TGTGCCAGCAGCCCGACGGAATATAGCAATCAGCCCCAGCATTTT
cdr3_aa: CASSPTEYSNQPQHF

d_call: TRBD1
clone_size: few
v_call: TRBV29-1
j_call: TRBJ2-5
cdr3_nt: TGCAGCGTTTCCCCCGGACAGGTTGGGGAGACCCAGTACTTC
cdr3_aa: CSVSPGQVGETQYF

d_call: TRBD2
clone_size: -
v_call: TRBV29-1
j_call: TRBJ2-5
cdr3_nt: TGCAGCGTGGAACTAGCGGGGGGGCTCCGAGAGACCCAGTACTTC
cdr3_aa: CSVELAGGLRETQYF

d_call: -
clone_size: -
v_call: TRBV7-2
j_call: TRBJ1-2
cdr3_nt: TGTGCCAGCAGCTTAGTATCGCCGGAGTATGGCTACACCTTC
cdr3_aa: CASSLVSPEYGYTF

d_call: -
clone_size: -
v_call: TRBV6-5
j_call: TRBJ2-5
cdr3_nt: TGTGCCAGCAGTTACTCCCAGGGGCGCGGGGAGACCCAGTACTTC
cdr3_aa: CASSYSQGRGETQYF

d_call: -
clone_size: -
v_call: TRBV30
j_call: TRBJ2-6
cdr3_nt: TGTGCCTGTTCACTTGGGGCCAACGTCCTGACTTTC
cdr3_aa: CACSLGANVLTF

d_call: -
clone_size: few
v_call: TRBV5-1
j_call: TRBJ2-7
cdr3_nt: TGCGCCAGCAGCCAATCCGGGGGGCACAGCAGCGAGCAGTACTTC
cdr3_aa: CASSQSGGHSSEQYF

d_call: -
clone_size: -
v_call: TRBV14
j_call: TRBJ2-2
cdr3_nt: TGTGCCAGCAGCCAACTCGCAGGGACCGGGGAGCTGTTTTTT
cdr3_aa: CASSQLAGTGELFF

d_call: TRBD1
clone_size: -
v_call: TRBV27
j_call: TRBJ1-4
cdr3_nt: TGTGCCAGCGGGAAGCGGGACAGTAATGAAAAACTGTTTTTT
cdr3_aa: CASGKRDSNEKLFF

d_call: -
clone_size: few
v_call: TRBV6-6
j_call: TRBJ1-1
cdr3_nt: TGTGCCAGCAGCCAGACAGCACTGATGAACACTGAAGCTTTCTTT
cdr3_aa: CASSQTALMNTEAFF

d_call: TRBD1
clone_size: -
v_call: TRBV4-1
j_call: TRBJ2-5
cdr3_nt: TGCGCCAGCAGCCCTTTACAGGGGGCAAAGACCCAGTACTTC
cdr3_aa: CASSPLQGAKTQYF

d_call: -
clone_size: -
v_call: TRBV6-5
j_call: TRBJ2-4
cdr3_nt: TGTGCCAGCAGTTACGGTACCGGGACACATCAAAACATTCAGTACTTC
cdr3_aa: CASSYGTGTHQNIQYF

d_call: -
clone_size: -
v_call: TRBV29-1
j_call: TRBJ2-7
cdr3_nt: TGCAGCGTTGATTCCGGGACCGACGAGCAGTACTTC
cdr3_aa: CSVDSGTDEQYF

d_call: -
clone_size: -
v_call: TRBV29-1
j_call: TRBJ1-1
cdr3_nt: TGCAGCGTTGAAATCGGGGGAGGCCACACTGAAGCTTTCTTT
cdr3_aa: CSVEIGGGHTEAFF

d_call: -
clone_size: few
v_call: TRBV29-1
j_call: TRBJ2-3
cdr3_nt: TGCAGCGTTGCCGGCTACCGGGACACAGATACGCAGTATTTT
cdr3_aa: CSVAGYRDTDTQYF

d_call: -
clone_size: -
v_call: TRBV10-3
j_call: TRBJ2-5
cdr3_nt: TGTGCCATCAGTGAGGGGCCCGAGCAAGAGACCCAGTACTTC
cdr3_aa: CAISEGPEQETQYF

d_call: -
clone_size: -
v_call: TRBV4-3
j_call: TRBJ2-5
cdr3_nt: TGCGCCAGCAGCCAAGTTAGAGGGGAGACCCAGTACTTC
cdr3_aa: CASSQVRGETQYF

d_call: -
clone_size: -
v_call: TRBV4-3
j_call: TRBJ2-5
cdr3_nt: TGCGCCAGCAGCCAAGATTTAGCCCTAGGTTATGAGACCCAGTACTTC
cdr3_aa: CASSQDLALGYETQYF

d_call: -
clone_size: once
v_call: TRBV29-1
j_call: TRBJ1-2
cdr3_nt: TGCAGCTTCTGGTCTGGGGGAACTGGTGGCTACACCTTC
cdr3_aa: CSFWSGGTGGYTF

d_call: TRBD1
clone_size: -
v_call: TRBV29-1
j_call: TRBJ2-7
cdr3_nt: TGCAGGGGGACAGGAGCCTCCTACGAGCAGTACTTC
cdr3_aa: CRGTGASYEQYF

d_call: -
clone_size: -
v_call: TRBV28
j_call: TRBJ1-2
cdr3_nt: TGTGCCAGCAGCGCTTCTGCAGGGTGGTACTATGGCTACACCTTC
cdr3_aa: CASSASAGWYYGYTF

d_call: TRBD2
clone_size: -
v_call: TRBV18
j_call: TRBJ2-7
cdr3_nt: TGTGCCAGCTCACCGACGACCCTACTAGCGGGCGAGCAGTACTTC
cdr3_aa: CASSPTTLLAGEQYF

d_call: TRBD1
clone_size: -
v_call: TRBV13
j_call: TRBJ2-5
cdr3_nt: TGTGCCAGCAGCTTCGGGACAGGGGTAGGAGGAGAGACCCAGTACTTC
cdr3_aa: CASSFGTGVGGETQYF

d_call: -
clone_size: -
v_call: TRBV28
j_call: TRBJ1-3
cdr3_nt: TGTGCCAGCGGTCGAGCCAGTTTTTATGGAAACACCATATATTTT
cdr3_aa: CASGRASFYGNTIYF

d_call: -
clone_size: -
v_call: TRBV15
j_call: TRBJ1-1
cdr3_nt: TGTGCCACCAGCAGAGATCCGAAGGGAAGCACTGAAGCTTTCTTT
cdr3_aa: CATSRDPKGSTEAFF

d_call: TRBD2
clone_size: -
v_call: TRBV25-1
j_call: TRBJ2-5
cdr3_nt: TGTGCCAGCAGTGATAGCGGGCTGGCGAAAGAGACCCAGTACTTC
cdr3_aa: CASSDSGLAKETQYF

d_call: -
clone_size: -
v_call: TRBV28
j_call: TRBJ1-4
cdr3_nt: TGTGCCAGCAGTTTGTGGTCTACAACTAATGAAAAACTGTTTTTT
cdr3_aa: CASSLWSTTNEKLFF

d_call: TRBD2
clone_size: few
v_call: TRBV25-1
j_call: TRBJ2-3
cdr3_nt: TGTGCCAGCAGTATCCCGGGACTAAGTGCGCAGTATTTT
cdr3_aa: CASSIPGLSAQYF